The rows below give T cell receptor beta chains drawn from one sample of a study of shared clonotypes between healthy human individuals. Sequencing used immunoSEQ multiplex PCR; TCRdb keeps in-frame clones, though not all of them. The table shows 600,000 to 700,000 clones, with 73% occurring only once. Sample: memory CD4+ T cells sorted from blood. These receptors were obtained from a woman aged 25 to 45 in good health. Both conserved end residues are part of each CDR3. Fields, in order: V gene, clone size, D gene, J gene, CDR3 protein, CDR3 DNA. D genes are given only for firm matches. Clone size is given for some rows only: seen once, a few or many times, or a class if the clone is expanded.

TRBV5-1	NA	NA	TRBJ2-5	CASGSGALETQYF	TGCGCCAGCGGATCGGGGGCTTTAGAGACCCAGTACTTC
TRBV29-1	NA	NA	TRBJ2-1	CSVARQKGDNEQFF	TGCAGCGTTGCTCGCCAAAAAGGGGACAATGAGCAGTTCTTC
TRBV30	NA	NA	TRBJ2-6	CAWSGVVGANVLTF	TGTGCCTGGAGTGGTGTGGTTGGGGCCAACGTCCTGACTTTC
TRBV7-9	many	TRBD1	TRBJ1-5	CASSPRQGRQPQHF	TGTGCCAGCAGCCCAAGACAGGGCCGCCAGCCCCAGCATTTT
TRBV2	NA	TRBD1	TRBJ2-7	CASRSPGTGGINEQYF	TGTGCCAGCAGGAGCCCTGGGACAGGGGGCATCAACGAGCAGTACTTC
TRBV28	NA	NA	TRBJ1-1	CASGTQGTLGAFF	TGTGCCAGCGGGACTCAGGGGACACTGGGAGCTTTCTTT
TRBV7-6	NA	NA	TRBJ2-2	CASSSVRSNTGELFF	TGTGCCAGCAGCTCAGTCCGGTCGAACACCGGGGAGCTGTTTTTT
TRBV10-1	NA	TRBD1	TRBJ2-6	CASSPGGTGANVLTF	TGCGCCAGCAGCCCAGGGGGCACTGGGGCCAACGTCCTGACTTTC
TRBV28	NA	NA	TRBJ1-1	CASSERGGTEAFF	TGTGCCAGCAGCGAACGCGGGGGCACTGAAGCTTTCTTT
TRBV7-2	NA	NA	TRBJ2-3	CASSPLGRANTDTQYF	TGTGCCAGCAGCCCCCTGGGGCGGGCCAATACAGATACGCAGTATTTT
TRBV6-5	NA	TRBD1	TRBJ2-1	CASSNPRGRDEQFF	TGTGCCAGCAGCAACCCCAGGGGGCGCGATGAGCAGTTCTTC
TRBV6-5	once	TRBD1	TRBJ1-4	CASSYSGDRHRELFF	TGTGCCAGCAGTTACTCTGGGGACAGGCATCGGGAACTGTTTTTT
TRBV4-1	NA	NA	TRBJ2-5	CASSQWAGLGDSVRETQYF	TGCGCCAGCAGCCAATGGGCCGGACTGGGCGATTCGGTTCGGGAGACCCAGTACTTC
TRBV19	many	TRBD1	TRBJ1-5	CASSTQGDQPQHF	TGTGCCAGTAGCACGCAGGGGGATCAGCCCCAGCATTTT
TRBV18	NA	NA	TRBJ2-7	CASSRSRTETYEQYF	TGTGCCAGCTCTCGCTCGAGGACAGAAACATACGAGCAGTACTTC
TRBV27	NA	NA	TRBJ2-3	CASSFRPTGGDTQYF	TGTGCCAGCAGTTTCCGACCTACTGGAGGCGATACGCAGTATTTT
TRBV15	NA	NA	TRBJ1-5	CATSRGHGGTYQPQHF	TGTGCCACCAGCAGAGGACACGGGGGGACTTACCAGCCCCAGCATTTT